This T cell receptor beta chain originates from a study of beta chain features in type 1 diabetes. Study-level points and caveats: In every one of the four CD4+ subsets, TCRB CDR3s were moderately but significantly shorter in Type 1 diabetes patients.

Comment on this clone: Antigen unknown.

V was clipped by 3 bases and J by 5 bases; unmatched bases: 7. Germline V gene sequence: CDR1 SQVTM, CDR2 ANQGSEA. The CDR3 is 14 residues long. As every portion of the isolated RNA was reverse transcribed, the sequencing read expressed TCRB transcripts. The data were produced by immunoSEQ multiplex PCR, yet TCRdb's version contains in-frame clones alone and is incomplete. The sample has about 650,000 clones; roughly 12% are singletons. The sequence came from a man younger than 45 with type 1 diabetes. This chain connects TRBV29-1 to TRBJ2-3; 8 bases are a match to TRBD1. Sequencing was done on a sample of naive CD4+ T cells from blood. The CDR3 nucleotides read TGCAGCGTTGATCCCCCAGGGGGCTTAGATACGCAGTATTTT. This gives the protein CSVDPPGGLDTQYF.